Shown below are 18 T cell receptor beta chains from a single sample sequenced in a study of CD8+ T cells in alopecia areata. Stated treatment: oral pan-JAK inhibitor, 5-10 mg twice daily. As the sequencing template, cDNA was produced by extracting RNA and reverse transcribing it. The method was immunoSEQ multiplex PCR; TCRdb's version includes in-frame clones alone and lacks a portion of them. The table has 75,000 to 85,000 clones, approximately 70% seen once. The source was CD8+ T cells sorted from blood, collected at week 24, from a patient treated with tofacitinib. The receptor source for this set is a human donor with alopecia areata.

J is TRBJ2-7 and V is TRBV6-5; 10 nucleotides line up with TRBD1. This CDR3 has 14 amino acids. The V segment lost 5 bases and the J segment 5 bases; nucleotides outside the gene matches: 6. Germline-derived CDR1 and CDR2 are MNHEY and SVGAGI. This CDR3 is CASSGGQGSHEQYF. The DNA of the CDR3 is TGTGCCAGCAGTGGGGGACAGGGGTCCCACGAGCAGTACTTC.

This clone has only a few counts. The chain links TRBV29-1 to TRBJ2-7; D uncertain. The V end lost 7 bases, the J end lost 0 bases, and 7 bases lay between the germline ends. The CDR3 runs 11 residues. The germline CDR1 and CDR2 sequences are SQVTM and ANQGSEA. CDR3 amino acids: CSAYDSYEQYF. In DNA, the CDR3 is TGCAGCGCCTACGACTCCTACGAGCAGTACTTC.

This clone appeared once. The chain is built from TRBV28 and TRBJ2-7; 7 positions agree with TRBD2. The V gene end was trimmed by 1 base and the J gene end by 3 bases; junction bases not matched to a gene: 3. The CDR3 is made up of 14 amino acids. CDR1 and CDR2 from the germline V gene are MDHEN and SYDVKM. The DNA for the CDR3 is TGTGCCAGCAGTTTATTGGCTAGCGGCTACGAGCAGTACTTC. Translating it yields CASSLLASGYEQYF.

The chain combines TRBV5-6 with TRBJ2-7, with 10 bases fitting TRBD2. The J call is in doubt because the DNA end fits TRBJ2-5 better. This CDR3 is built from 16 residues. The germline V gene has CDR1 SGHDT and CDR2 YYEEEE. CDR3 loop: CASSSWWTSGQETQYF. The DNA of the CDR3 is TGTGCCAGCAGCTCTTGGTGGACTAGCGGCCAAGAGACCCAGTACTTC.

A note on this clone: This sample also contains other DNA sequences that code for the same CDR3. The CDR3 sequence is CASSLGAGTNTGELFF. Here the CDR3 DNA reads TGCGCCAGCAGCTTGGGGGCGGGGACGAACACCGGGGAGCTGTTTTTT. This chain joins TRBV5-1 and TRBJ2-2; D is perhaps TRBD2 (6 bases). Germline V gives CDR1 SGHRS, CDR2 YFSETQ. V lost 0 bases and J lost 0, with 9 bases in between. There are 16 residues in the CDR3.

The V gene is TRBV6-5, the J gene TRBJ2-5; D gene ambiguous. The CDR3 extends over 11 amino acids. Germline V gene lookup returns CDR1 MNHEY and CDR2 SVGAGI. V was pared by 2 bases and J by 6 bases, with 4 bases between. The chain's CDR3 is CASSYGKTQYF. The DNA for the CDR3 is TGTGCCAGCAGTTACGGAAAGACCCAGTACTTC.

CDR3 nucleotides: TGTGCCAGCAGCTCGGGAGCGGGAGTAACAGATACGCAGTATTTT. It encodes CASSSGAGVTDTQYF. The chain carries TRBV5-4 and TRBJ2-3; 8 bases map to TRBD2. V was clipped by 3 bases and J by 3 bases; unmatched bases: 6. The germline gives CDR1 SGHNT, CDR2 YYREEE (reference sequence). CDR3 length: 15 residues.

Only a few counts were recorded for this clone. V usage is TRBV4-1 and J usage is TRBJ2-7, with D perhaps given as TRBD1 or TRBD2 (5 bases each). This CDR3 contains 16 residues. V dropped 4 bases and J dropped 3 bases, with 19 bases sitting between them. Germline CDR1 reads MGHRA; CDR2 reads YSYEKL. This CDR3 is CASSPVGPGFYYEQYF. CDR3 coding DNA: TGCGCCAGCAGCCCCGTGGGGCCGGGGTTTTACTACGAGCAGTACTTC.

This clone was recorded a few times. The junction shows a germline mismatch at one end, possibly a read error. The V call is TRBV7-3, the J call TRBJ2-7; D is undetermined. The CDR3 sequence is 15 residues long. Germline V CDR1 and CDR2: SGHTA, FQGTGA. This CDR3 is CASSPETHPTYEQYF. CDR3 nucleotide sequence: TGCGCCAGCAGCCCAGAGACACATCCTACCTACGAGCAGTACTTC.

V gene TRBV15 combines with J gene TRBJ2-7; tentatively, D is TRBD2 (7 bases). Trimming removed 8 bases at V and 4 bases at J, with 9 bases between. Germline V gene lookup returns CDR1 LNHNV and CDR2 YYDKDF (reference sequence). This CDR3 has 11 residues. The CDR3 loop is CATGGAYEQYF. DNA of the CDR3: TGTGCCACCGGGGGGGCTTACGAGCAGTACTTC.

The rearrangement links TRBV20-1 to TRBJ2-5; no definite D call. Germline V gives CDR1 DFQATT, CDR2 SNEGSKA (reference sequence). This CDR3 has 11 amino acids. V lost 0 bases and J 6 bases, leaving 5 bases between the germline ends. CDR3 protein: CSARDQKTQYF. CDR3 sequence (DNA): TGCAGTGCTAGAGATCAAAAGACCCAGTACTTC.

This chain connects TRBV4-3 to TRBJ2-2; 8 bases match TRBD1. There are 16 residues in the CDR3. V shed 3 bases, J shed 11 bases, and the junction held 14 bases outside the gene matches. From germline, CDR1 is LGHNA and CDR2 YSLEER. The CDR3 is CASSQVDRDHRRELFF. The CDR3 nucleotides are TGCGCCAGCAGCCAGGTGGACAGGGACCACCGGAGAGAGCTGTTTTTT.

The chain carries TRBV7-6 and TRBJ2-7; TRBD1 matches 9 bases. The germline V gene encodes CDR1 SGHVS and CDR2 FNYEAQ. The V and J ends lost 5 bases and 6 bases, in that order; junction bases with no gene match: 11. The CDR3 consists of 15 residues. The CDR3 sequence: CASSSPRTGDSEQYF. The CDR3 bases are TGTGCCAGCAGCAGCCCCCGGACAGGGGATTCCGAGCAGTACTTC.

The chain carries TRBV7-8 and TRBJ2-1; D gene unclear. The CDR3 covers 15 residues. V lost 1 base to trimming and J lost 0 bases, with 7 bases between them. CDR1 is SGHVS and CDR2 is FQNEAQ in the germline V gene. CDR3 DNA: TGTGCCAGCAGCTTAGGGTCGAGCTCCTACAATGAGCAGTTCTTC. Encoded protein: CASSLGSSSYNEQFF.

This clone has a handful of counts. The V call is TRBV28, the J call TRBJ1-1; 9 bases map to TRBD1. The V gene end was trimmed by 1 base and the J gene end by 5 bases; junction bases not matched to a gene: 11. The length of the CDR3 is 17 residues. The germline V gene has CDR1 MDHEN and CDR2 SYDVKM. CDR3 coding DNA: TGTGCCAGCAGTTTATTCCGGGACAGGGTAGTGGGTACTGAAGCTTTCTTT. The encoded protein is CASSLFRDRVVGTEAFF.

The chain couples TRBV4-1 to TRBJ1-6; D perhaps matches TRBD1 (5 bases). The germline CDR1 and CDR2 sequences are MGHRA and YSYEKL. V lost 3 bases and J lost 1, with 13 bases in between. The CDR3 is 17 amino acids. The DNA for the CDR3 is TGCGCCAGCAGCCATTCAGAGGGGTCTTCCTATAATTCACCCCTCCACTTT. Its translation is CASSHSEGSSYNSPLHF.

This clone was counted between two and nine times. This rearrangement joins TRBV5-4 to TRBJ2-2; D unclear. The length of the CDR3 is 14 residues. Trimming pared 1 base from V and 2 bases from J, leaving 6 bases between. Looked up from germline, CDR1 is SGHNT and CDR2 is YYREEE (reference sequence). For the CDR3, the DNA is TGTGCCAGCAGCTTGACAGATAACACCGGGGAGCTGTTTTTT. It specifies CASSLTDNTGELFF.

This clone came up a few times. The chain joins TRBV19 to TRBJ1-5, with TRBD1 identical over 9 bases. There are 14 residues in the CDR3. Germline CDR1 reads LNHDA; CDR2 reads SQIVND (reference sequence). After removal of 5 bases from V and 7 bases from J, the junction contained 6 bases not matched to a gene. CDR3: CASSPGTGHQPQHF. CDR3 coding DNA: TGTGCCAGTAGTCCCGGGACAGGGCACCAGCCCCAGCATTTT.